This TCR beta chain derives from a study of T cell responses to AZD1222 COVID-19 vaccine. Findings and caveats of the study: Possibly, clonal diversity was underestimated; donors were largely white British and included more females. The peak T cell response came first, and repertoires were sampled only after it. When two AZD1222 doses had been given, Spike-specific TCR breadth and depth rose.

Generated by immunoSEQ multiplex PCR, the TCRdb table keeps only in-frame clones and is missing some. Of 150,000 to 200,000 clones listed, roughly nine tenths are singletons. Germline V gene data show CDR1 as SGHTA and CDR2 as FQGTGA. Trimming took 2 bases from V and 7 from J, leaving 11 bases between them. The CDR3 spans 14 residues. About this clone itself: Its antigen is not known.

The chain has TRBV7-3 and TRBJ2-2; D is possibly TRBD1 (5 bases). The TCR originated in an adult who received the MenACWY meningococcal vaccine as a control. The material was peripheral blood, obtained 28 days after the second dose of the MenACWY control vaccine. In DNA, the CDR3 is TGTGCCAGCAGCTTAGGGGCTAGTGGCGGGGAGCTGTTTTTT. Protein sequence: CASSLGASGGELFF.